Listed below are T cell receptor beta chains from one sample, sequenced in a study of T cells in narcolepsy. TCRdb's copy holds only in-frame clones and misses some; the assay was immunoSEQ multiplex PCR. Altogether 20,000 to 30,000 clones are present, 81% being singletons, with the ten largest covering approximately 0.98%. The sample was memory (CD45RA-) CD4+ T cells from blood. All receptors come from a human donor in good health. CDR3s include the opening cysteine and the closing phenylalanine or tryptophan. Rows may omit the clone size; those that give it use once, few, many or a size class.

TRBV12-1,TRBJ2-6,18,once,CASSLIQTTSSGANVLTF
TRBV10-3,TRBJ2-2,11,-,CAISETGELFF
TRBV5-1,TRBJ2-1,14,-,CASSQGLARNEQFF
TRBV5-1,TRBJ2-2,15,-,CASSPRGAGTGELFF
TRBV4-1,TRBJ2-2,16,-,CASSQETGVSTGELFF
TRBV5-5,TRBJ1-6,17,-,CASSLVGQGAGNSPLHF
TRBV19,TRBJ1-2,14,-,CASSPPTGNYGYTF
TRBV27,TRBJ2-2,15,-,CASSLWQGNTGELFF
TRBV4-1,TRBJ2-5,14,-,CASSQTLLQETQYF
TRBV5-1,TRBJ2-1,15,-,CASSRQGGEYNEQFF
TRBV2,TRBJ2-6,12,-,CASTQGANVLTF
TRBV2,TRBJ2-7,12,few,CASNRQLYEQYF
TRBV7-8,TRBJ1-1,16,-,CASSLDRWRPHTEAFF
TRBV7-9,TRBJ2-7,13,few,CAGAGGQGYEQYF
TRBV10-3,TRBJ2-7,15,-,CAIRPSGRASYEQYF
TRBV5-6,TRBJ2-7,14,-,CASSSGTGTYEQYF
TRBV9,TRBJ2-1,15,once,CASSVRTSRNNEQFF
TRBV6-1,TRBJ1-2,15,-,CASSESGQGFRGYTF
TRBV19,TRBJ1-6,14,-,CASSAGEVRSPLHF
TRBV5-4,TRBJ2-7,17,-,CASSFRRSEGFLHEQYF
TRBV19,TRBJ2-3,15,-,CASSSGGVEGDTQYF
TRBV10-3,TRBJ1-1,11,-,CASSEFLAAFF
TRBV29-1,TRBJ2-2,14,once,CSVGGQGGTGELFF
TRBV28,TRBJ2-7,15,-,CASSLPDRGLYEQYF
TRBV18,TRBJ2-1,16,-,CASSPPWTSGPNEQFF
TRBV6-1,TRBJ2-5,16,-,CASSGGLSTGLETQYF
TRBV19,TRBJ2-2,14,-,CASRRGGGTGELFF
TRBV9,TRBJ2-3,16,-,CASSRLAGMSTDTQYF
TRBV18,TRBJ2-3,16,-,CASSDDRGDWTDTQYF
TRBV11-2,TRBJ2-3,15,-,CASSLDSGETDTQYF
TRBV19,TRBJ1-1,15,-,CASSIAPGGRTEAFF
TRBV10-3,TRBJ2-7,12,-,CAVRTLLYEQYF
TRBV10-3,TRBJ1-2,13,few,CAVSRQGDYGYTF
TRBV5-4,TRBJ2-3,14,-,CASSLSLATDTQYF
TRBV11-2,TRBJ1-1,13,-,CASSLDLRTEAFF
TRBV9,TRBJ1-3,15,-,CASSVGNGGGNTIYF
TRBV29-1,TRBJ2-1,14,-,CSVTPLAGVYEQFF
TRBV7-2,TRBJ2-2,16,-,CASSGIAGGWTGELFF
TRBV7-9,TRBJ2-2,14,-,CASSRGQGAGELFF
TRBV6-6,TRBJ1-1,12,-,CASSFRDSAAFF
TRBV9,TRBJ1-6,14,once,CASSEQAADSPLHF
TRBV4-3,TRBJ2-5,16,-,CASSQSGQAWGETQYF
TRBV14,TRBJ2-1,18,-,CASSQDKGGLAVYNEQFF
TRBV27,TRBJ2-3,17,-,CASSSGGTSGRTDTQYF
TRBV30,TRBJ1-3,12,-,CAWTGSGNTIYF
TRBV15,TRBJ2-3,14,-,CATSRSTSTDTQYF
TRBV29-1,TRBJ1-1,13,-,CSVASQGDTEAFF
TRBV6-1,TRBJ1-5,15,few,CASSEGPGHNQPQHF
TRBV9,TRBJ2-2,16,few,CASSLRGTTHTGELFF
TRBV5-4,TRBJ2-1,13,-,CASSPPGYNEQFF
TRBV12-2,TRBJ1-5,19,once,CASRTGADSRPYSNQPQHF
TRBV2,TRBJ1-1,11,-,CATRRDREAFF
TRBV4-2,TRBJ2-1,16,-,CASSPSQGGSYNEQFF
TRBV6-6,TRBJ2-3,14,-,CASSLGRDTDTQYF
TRBV28,TRBJ1-3,13,-,CASSPGRGNTIYF
TRBV2,TRBJ2-1,12,few,CASSPGVDEQFF
TRBV6-5,TRBJ1-1,12,-,CASTLLNTEAFF
TRBV6-1,TRBJ1-2,13,-,CASSEDGNYGYTF
TRBV29-1,TRBJ1-2,13,few,CSVGGGANYGYTF